Presented here are 12 T cell receptor beta chains from one specimen sequenced in a study of shared clonotypes between healthy human individuals. Only in-frame clones appear in the TCRdb table, and some are missing; sequencing was by immunoSEQ multiplex PCR. The sample lists 2,500,000 or so clones, more than 80% occurring once. The sequenced material came from naive CD4+ T cells sorted from blood. Stated subset: CD45RA+ positively selected. The receptors here all came from a man between 18 and 35 years old in good health.

In regard to this clone: The sample carries other DNA sequences with the same CDR3. The chain couples TRBV5-1 to TRBJ1-2; tentatively, D is TRBD1 (5 bases). Trimming took off 0 bases at V and 7 bases at J, with 10 bases between the two ends. CDR1 is SGHRS, CDR2 YFSETQ, per germline. The CDR3 has 13 amino acids. The CDR3 DNA reads TGCGCCAGCAGCTTGGGGCAGGGTGGTGGCTACACCTTC. Residues: CASSLGQGGGYTF.

The chain couples TRBV15 to TRBJ2-3; the match to TRBD2 covers 14 bases. Germline CDR1 and CDR2: LNHNV and YYDKDF (reference sequence). This CDR3 has 17 amino acids. V lost 3 bases, J lost 5 bases, and 7 bases stayed unmatched. The CDR3 region has the DNA TGTGCCACCAGCAGGAAACCGGGACTAGCGGGAGTAGATACGCAGTATTTT. Its translation: CATSRKPGLAGVDTQYF.

This chain joins TRBV9 and TRBJ2-7; 10 bases are shared with TRBD2. The germline gives CDR1 SGDLS, CDR2 YYNGEE. The CDR3 contains 17 residues. Trimming at V came to 0 bases and at J to 3 bases, leaving 9 bases not matched to a gene. In DNA, the CDR3 is TGTGCCAGCAGCGTAGCGTCAGGACTAGCGGAAATCTACGAGCAGTACTTC. The encoded protein is CASSVASGLAEIYEQYF.

This sequence joins TRBV10-1 and TRBJ1-1; 7 bases agree with TRBD1. The germline CDR1 and CDR2 sequences are WNHNN and SYGVQD (reference sequence). The CDR3 spans 15 residues. V dropped 0 bases and J dropped 5; count of bases not matched to a gene: 6. Here the CDR3 reads CASSESSTGRTEAFF. The CDR3 DNA reads TGCGCCAGCAGTGAGTCATCGACAGGGAGGACTGAAGCTTTCTTT.

The chain is built from TRBV5-4 and TRBJ1-1, with TRBD1 identical over 9 bases. V shed 6 bases, J shed 0 bases, and the junction held 3 bases outside the gene matches. Germline CDR1 reads SGHNT; CDR2 reads YYREEE (reference sequence). The CDR3 is made up of 14 amino acids. This chain's CDR3 is CASMTGGMNTEAFF. CDR3 nucleotide sequence: TGTGCCAGCATGACAGGGGGGATGAACACTGAAGCTTTCTTT. Variable domain in full (rest from reference TRBV5-4 and TRBJ1-1): ETGVTQSPTHLIKTRGQQVTLRCSSQSGHNTVSWYQQALGQGPQFIFQYYREEENGRGNFPPRFSGLQFPNYSSELNVNALELDDSALYLCASMTGGMNTEAFFGQGTRLTVV.

The chain joins TRBV5-6 to TRBJ2-7, with D perhaps given as TRBD1 or TRBD2 (6 bases each). Trimming removed 2 bases at V and 0 bases at J, with 15 bases between. Germline V CDR1 and CDR2: SGHDT, YYEEEE. CDR3 length equals 16 residues. The CDR3, as DNA: TGTGCCAGCAGCTTAGGAGGGGGGTGGACCTCCTACGAGCAGTACTTC. This sequence encodes CASSLGGGWTSYEQYF. Complete variable domain (other parts from reference TRBV5-6 and TRBJ2-7): DAGVTQSPTHLIKTRGQQVTLRCSPKSGHDTVSWYQQALGQGPQFIFQYYEEEERQRGNFPDRFSGHQFPNYSSELNVNALLLGDSALYLCASSLGGGWTSYEQYFGPGTRLTVT.

J is TRBJ2-3 and V is TRBV2; 9 bases match TRBD2. In germline, CDR1 is SNHLY, CDR2 FYNNEI. The CDR3 is 16 amino acids. The trim removed 6 bases at V and 4 bases at J, leaving 11 bases unmatched. The CDR3 protein is CASSPRGSGSPDTQYF. The CDR3 DNA is TGTGCCAGCAGCCCCCGGGGTAGCGGGAGCCCAGATACGCAGTATTTT.

For the CDR3, the DNA is TGCGCCAGCAGCCGCCAACTAGCGGGAGCTGGGAATGAGCAGTTCTTC. Its protein product is CASSRQLAGAGNEQFF. J is TRBJ2-1 and V is TRBV4-3; 11 positions match TRBD2. V was clipped by 4 bases and J by 7 bases; unmatched bases: 9. The CDR3 runs to 16 residues. Germline V gene sequence: CDR1 LGHNA, CDR2 YSLEER.

The chain employs TRBV5-1 and TRBJ1-3, with 8 positions matching TRBD1. Germline V lookup: CDR1 SGHRS, CDR2 YFSETQ. This CDR3 is built from 16 residues. V trimming: 3 bases; J trimming: 0 bases; junction bases outside the gene matches: 5. CDR3 DNA sequence: TGCGCCAGCAGCTACGCAGGGGGCGGCTCTGGAAACACCATATATTTT. This codes for CASSYAGGGSGNTIYF.

This clone was seen just once. The chain carries TRBV5-6 and TRBJ2-3; D possibly corresponds to TRBD2 (6 bases). Per germline, CDR1 SGHDT and CDR2 YYEEEE. The CDR3 is made up of 12 amino acids. V lost 3 bases, J lost 10 bases, and 12 bases lay in between. In nucleotides, the CDR3 is TGTGCCAGCAGCTGGACGCCGGGGGCGCAGTATTTT. Amino acids: CASSWTPGAQYF.

V usage is TRBV4-1 and J usage is TRBJ2-3, with D perhaps TRBD2 (5 bases). V was pared by 8 bases and J by 3 bases, with 21 bases between. CDR1 and CDR2 (germline): MGHRA, YSYEKL. The CDR3 runs 16 residues. The chain's CDR3 is CASRGSSLDRTDTQYF. CDR3 DNA sequence: TGCGCCAGCCGGGGATCTTCGTTGGACCGAACAGATACGCAGTATTTT.

This rearrangement joins TRBV10-3 to TRBJ1-3, with D unclear. V was pared by 11 bases and J by 0 bases, with 11 bases between. CDR3 length equals 13 residues. Per germline, CDR1 ENHRY and CDR2 SYGVKD. CDR3 DNA: TGTGCCCTCGGACGGACCTCTGGAAACACCATATATTTT. Translated, it gives CALGRTSGNTIYF.